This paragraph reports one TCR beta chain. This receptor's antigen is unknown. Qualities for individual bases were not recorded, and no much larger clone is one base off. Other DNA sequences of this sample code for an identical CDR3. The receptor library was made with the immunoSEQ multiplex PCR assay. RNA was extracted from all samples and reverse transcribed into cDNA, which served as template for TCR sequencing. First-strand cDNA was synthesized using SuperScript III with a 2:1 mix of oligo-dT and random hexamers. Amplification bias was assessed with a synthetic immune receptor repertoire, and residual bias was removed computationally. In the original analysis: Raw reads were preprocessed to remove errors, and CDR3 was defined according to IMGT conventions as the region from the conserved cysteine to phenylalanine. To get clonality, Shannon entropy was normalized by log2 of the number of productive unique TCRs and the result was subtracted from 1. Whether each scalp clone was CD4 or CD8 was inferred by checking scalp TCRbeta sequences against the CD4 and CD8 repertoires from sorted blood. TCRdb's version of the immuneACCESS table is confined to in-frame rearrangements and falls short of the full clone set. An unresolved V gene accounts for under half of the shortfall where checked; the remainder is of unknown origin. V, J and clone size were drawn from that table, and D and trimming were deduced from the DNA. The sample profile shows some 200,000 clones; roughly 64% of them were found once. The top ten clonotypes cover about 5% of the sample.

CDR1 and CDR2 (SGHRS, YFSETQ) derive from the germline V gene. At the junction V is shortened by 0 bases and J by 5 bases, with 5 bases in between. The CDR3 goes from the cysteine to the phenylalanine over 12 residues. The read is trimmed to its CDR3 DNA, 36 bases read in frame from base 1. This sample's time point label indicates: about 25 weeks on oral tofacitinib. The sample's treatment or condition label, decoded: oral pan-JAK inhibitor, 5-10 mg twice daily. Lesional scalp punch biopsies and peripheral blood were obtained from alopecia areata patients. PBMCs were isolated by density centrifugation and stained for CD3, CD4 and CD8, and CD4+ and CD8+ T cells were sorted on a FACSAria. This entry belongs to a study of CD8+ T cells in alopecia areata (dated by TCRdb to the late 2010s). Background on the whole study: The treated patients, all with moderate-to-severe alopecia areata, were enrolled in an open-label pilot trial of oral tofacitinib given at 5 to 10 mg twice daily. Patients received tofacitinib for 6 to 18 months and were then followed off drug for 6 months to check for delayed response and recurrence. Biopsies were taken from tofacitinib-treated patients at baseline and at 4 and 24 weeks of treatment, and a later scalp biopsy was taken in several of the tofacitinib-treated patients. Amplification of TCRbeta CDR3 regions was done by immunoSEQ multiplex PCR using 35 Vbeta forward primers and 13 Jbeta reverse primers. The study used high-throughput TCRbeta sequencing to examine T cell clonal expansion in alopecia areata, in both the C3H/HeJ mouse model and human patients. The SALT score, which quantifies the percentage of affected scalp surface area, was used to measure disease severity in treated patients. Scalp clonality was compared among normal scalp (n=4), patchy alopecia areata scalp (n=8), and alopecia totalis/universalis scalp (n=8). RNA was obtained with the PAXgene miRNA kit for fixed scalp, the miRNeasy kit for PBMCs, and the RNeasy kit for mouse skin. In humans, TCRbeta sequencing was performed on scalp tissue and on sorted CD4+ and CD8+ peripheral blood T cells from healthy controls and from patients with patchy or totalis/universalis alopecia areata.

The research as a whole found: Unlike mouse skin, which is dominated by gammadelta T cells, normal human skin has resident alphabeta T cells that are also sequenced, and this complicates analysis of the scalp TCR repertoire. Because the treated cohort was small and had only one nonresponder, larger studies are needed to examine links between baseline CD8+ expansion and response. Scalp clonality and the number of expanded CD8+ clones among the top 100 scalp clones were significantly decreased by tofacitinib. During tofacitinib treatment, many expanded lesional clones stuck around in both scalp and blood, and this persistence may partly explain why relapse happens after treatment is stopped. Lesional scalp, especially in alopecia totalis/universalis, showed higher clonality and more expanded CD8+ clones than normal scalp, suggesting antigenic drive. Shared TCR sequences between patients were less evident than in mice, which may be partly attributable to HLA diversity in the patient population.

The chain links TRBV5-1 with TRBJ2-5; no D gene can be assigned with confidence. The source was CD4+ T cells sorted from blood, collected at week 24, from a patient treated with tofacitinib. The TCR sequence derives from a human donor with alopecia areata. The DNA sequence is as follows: TGCGCCAGCAGCTTGGCAGTGGAGACCCAGTACTTC. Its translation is CASSLAVETQYF.